These 25 T cell receptor beta chains share one sample of origin, sequenced in a study of OX40 agonist ivuxolimab in advanced cancers. The data were produced by immunoSEQ multiplex PCR, yet TCRdb's version contains in-frame clones alone and is incomplete. The sample has approximately 63,000 clones, 80% to 90% seen once. This specimen was CD4+ or CD8+ T cells sorted from blood, taken in a trial of the OX40 agonist ivuxolimab. These receptor sequences come from an adult with an advanced solid tumor such as melanoma, head and neck, liver or kidney cancer.

This chain connects TRBV27 to TRBJ1-5; D gene uncertain. V dropped 2 bases and J dropped 6 bases, with 8 bases sitting between them. Germline CDR1 is MNHEY and CDR2 is SMNVEV (reference sequence). The CDR3 runs 13 residues. The chain's CDR3 is CASSLKGIQPQHF. Written as DNA, the CDR3 is TGTGCCAGCAGTTTAAAAGGAATTCAGCCCCAGCATTTT.

This clone is a singleton in its sample. V gene TRBV29-1 combines with J gene TRBJ1-2; 9 nucleotides agree with TRBD1. Losses at the gene ends were 4 bases for V and 5 bases for J; bases not matched to a gene: 2. CDR1 and CDR2 (germline): SQVTM, ANQGSEA. This CDR3 is 12 amino acids long. As DNA, the CDR3 is TGCAGCGTTGTTGGACAGGGGTATGGCTACACCTTC. Its translation is CSVVGQGYGYTF.

The chain recombines TRBV4-1 with TRBJ1-2; D uncertain. CDR1 and CDR2 from the germline V gene are MGHRA and YSYEKL. V lost 1 base and J 2 bases, leaving 11 bases between the germline ends. The CDR3 spans 15 residues. The CDR3 reads CASSQGPSLNYGYTF. The CDR3 DNA is TGCGCCAGCAGCCAAGGCCCTTCACTAAACTATGGCTACACCTTC.

V gene TRBV10-2 combines with J gene TRBJ2-5; D unresolved. CDR3 length equals 14 residues. The germline CDR1 and CDR2 sequences are WSHSY and SAAADI. Trimming took 8 bases from V and 1 from J, leaving 14 bases between them. For the CDR3, the DNA is TGCGCCAGCGGAGATAACCCAAGCCAAGAGACCCAGTACTTC. Encoded protein: CASGDNPSQETQYF.

The chain recombines TRBV19 with TRBJ1-1, with 7 bases identical to TRBD1. V shed 6 bases, J shed 0 bases, and the junction held 7 bases outside the gene matches. CDR1 LNHDA and CDR2 SQIVND come from the germline V gene (reference sequence). This CDR3 spans 15 amino acids. The CDR3 nucleotides are TGTGCCAGTAGCCCCGGGACAGAGATGAACACTGAAGCTTTCTTT. Amino acid sequence: CASSPGTEMNTEAFF.

The V gene is TRBV4-3, the J gene TRBJ1-6; 11 bases are a match to TRBD1. V was pared by 4 bases and J by 5 bases, with 4 bases of the junction left unmatched. Germline CDR1 is LGHNA and CDR2 is YSLEER. CDR3 size: 16 residues. The CDR3 reads CASSPGQGADNSPLHF. For the CDR3, the DNA is TGCGCCAGCAGCCCCGGACAGGGGGCTGATAATTCACCCCTCCACTTT.

This chain links TRBV28 with TRBJ1-1; 7 bases match TRBD1. The J segment lost 4 bases and the V segment lost 8 bases, leaving 13 bases of the junction unmatched. Germline assignment: CDR1 MDHEN and CDR2 SYDVKM. The CDR3 sequence is 15 residues long. CDR3 bases: TGTGCCAGCTACCTGACAGGGAAAGTGGGCACTGAAGCTTTCTTT. It encodes CASYLTGKVGTEAFF.

J is TRBJ1-1 and V is TRBV7-2; perhaps TRBD1 as D (6 bases). The CDR3 extends over 13 amino acids. Germline loops: CDR1 SGHTA, CDR2 FQGNSA. V dropped 3 bases and J dropped 5 bases, with 10 bases sitting between them. CDR3 protein: CASSFGRGTEAFF. Written as DNA, the CDR3 is TGTGCCAGCAGCTTTGGCAGGGGAACTGAAGCTTTCTTT.

J is TRBJ2-1 and V is TRBV30, with a tentative D call TRBD2 (5 bases). V dropped 6 bases and J dropped 9 bases, with 15 bases sitting between them. Germline values: CDR1 GTSNPN, CDR2 SVGIG (reference sequence). The CDR3 runs to 12 residues. The chain's CDR3 is CACPGISGEQFF. As DNA, the CDR3 is TGTGCCTGCCCTGGCATCAGCGGTGAGCAGTTCTTC.

This clone was seen only once. The genes are TRBV5-8 and TRBJ1-6; 7 nucleotides align to TRBD1. After removal of 4 bases from V and 4 bases from J, the junction contained 5 bases not matched to a gene. The CDR3 extends over 15 amino acids. Germline-derived CDR1 and CDR2 are SGHTS and YDEGEE. CDR3 sequence (DNA): TGTGCCAGCAGCGCAGGGACAGATTATAATTCACCCCTCCACTTT. Translating it yields CASSAGTDYNSPLHF.

The chain couples TRBV7-9 to TRBJ2-5, with TRBD2 identical over 13 bases. V was clipped by 5 bases and J by 5 bases; unmatched bases: 11. The CDR3 covers 17 residues. Germline CDR1 is SEHNR and CDR2 is FQNEAQ (reference sequence). The CDR3 is CASSPRTSGRQGETQYF. Here the CDR3 DNA reads TGTGCCAGCAGCCCGCGGACTAGCGGGAGACAGGGCGAGACCCAGTACTTC.

The chain combines TRBV11-2 with TRBJ2-4; D gene ambiguous. The CDR3 length is 16 residues. V was clipped by 1 base and J by 0 bases, with 10 bases between them. CDR1 and CDR2 (germline): SGHAT, FQNNGV. This CDR3 reads CASSLGSYLAKNIQYF. CDR3 nucleotides: TGTGCCAGCAGCTTAGGGTCCTATCTAGCCAAAAACATTCAGTACTTC.

The chain couples TRBV7-2 to TRBJ1-3, with D possibly matching TRBD1 (5 bases). The CDR3 is made up of 18 amino acids. Trimming removed 6 bases from V and 0 bases from J, with 21 bases in between. From germline, CDR1 is SGHTA and CDR2 FQGNSA. The DNA of the CDR3 is TGTGCCAGCAGTTTTCCGACCGGGGGGTTTAGCTCTGGAAACACCATATATTTT. It yields the protein CASSFPTGGFSSGNTIYF.

The rearrangement uses TRBV7-8 and TRBJ1-1; D gene ambiguous. With 1 base removed from V and 5 bases from J, the gap between germline ends came to 14 bases. Per germline, CDR1 SGHVS and CDR2 FQNEAQ. This CDR3 has 15 amino acids. The CDR3 protein is CASSLDGGARTEAFF. CDR3 nucleotide sequence: TGTGCCAGCAGCTTAGATGGTGGAGCGAGGACTGAAGCTTTCTTT. The variable domain in full, completed from reference TRBV7-8 and TRBJ1-1, reads GAGVSQSPRYKVAKRGQDVALRCDPISGHVSLFWYQQALGQGPEFLTYFQNEAQLDKSGLPSDRFFAERPEGSVSTLKIQRTQQEDSAVYLCASSLDGGARTEAFFGQGTRLTVV.

J is TRBJ2-1 and V is TRBV19, with D unresolved. The CDR3 runs to 13 residues. Trimming shortened V by 0 bases and J by 3 bases, and 3 bases separated the two germline ends. Per the germline V gene, CDR1 is LNHDA and CDR2 is SQIVND (reference sequence). As DNA, the CDR3 is TGTGCCAGTAGTATAGACATCTACAATGAGCAGTTCTTC. This gives the protein CASSIDIYNEQFF.

J is TRBJ2-1 and V is TRBV14; D may be TRBD2 (5 bases). The germline V and J ends were trimmed by 4 bases and 4 bases, with 17 bases remaining between them. Germline V gene sequence: CDR1 SGHDN, CDR2 FVKESK. The CDR3 loop spans 16 amino acids. CDR3 region: CASSPQDGLLYNEQFF. The CDR3 DNA reads TGTGCCAGCAGCCCACAAGATGGACTGTTATACAATGAGCAGTTCTTC.

The V and J genes are TRBV27 and TRBJ1-5, with D tentatively TRBD1 (6 bases). With 2 bases removed from V and 6 bases from J, the gap between germline ends came to 11 bases. The CDR3 runs 14 residues. In germline, CDR1 is MNHEY, CDR2 SMNVEV (reference sequence). CDR3 DNA sequence: TGTGCCAGCAGTTTAGCAGGGGCCTTTCAGCCCCAGCATTTT. This sequence encodes CASSLAGAFQPQHF.

This clone was observed once. J is TRBJ2-5 and V is TRBV29-1; 7 bases line up with TRBD2. V gave up 6 bases and J gave up 2 bases; unmatched junction bases: 9. Germline values: CDR1 SQVTM, CDR2 ANQGSEA. The CDR3 contains 14 residues. The CDR3 DNA reads as TGCAGCGTCGACTCTACTAGCGCGCAAGAGACCCAGTACTTC. It translates to CSVDSTSAQETQYF.

The V gene is TRBV6-1, the J gene TRBJ2-2; 8 bases line up with TRBD2. CDR1 is MNHNS, CDR2 SASEGT, per germline. V was pared by 6 bases and J by 4 bases, with 7 bases of the junction left unmatched. CDR3 length: 15 amino acids. CDR3: CASSSAGGPTGELFF. The CDR3 DNA sequence: TGTGCCAGCAGCTCCGCGGGGGGTCCCACCGGGGAGCTGTTTTTT.

The V call is TRBV19, the J call TRBJ2-1; 8 positions match TRBD2. Germline CDR1 is LNHDA and CDR2 is SQIVND (reference sequence). The CDR3 totals 15 residues. With 6 bases clipped from V and 9 bases from J, the junction kept 13 bases outside the gene matches. This CDR3 reads CASSHPGLVGGEQFF. CDR3 nucleotides: TGTGCCAGTAGCCACCCGGGACTAGTGGGTGGTGAGCAGTTCTTC.

This clone was detected only once. The chain combines TRBV27 with TRBJ2-3, with TRBD2 identical over 12 bases. The germline V gene has CDR1 MNHEY and CDR2 SMNVEV (reference sequence). The CDR3 spans 17 residues. Trimming at V came to 4 bases and at J to 4 bases, leaving 9 bases not matched to a gene. The CDR3 bases are TGTGCCAGCAGTTCCCACCCACTAGCGGGAGGTTCAGATACGCAGTATTTT. This encodes CASSSHPLAGGSDTQYF.

The chain employs TRBV5-8 and TRBJ2-7; D unclear. Germline CDR1 and CDR2: SGHTS and YDEGEE. Deletions cut 0 bases from V and 0 bases from J, with 7 bases between. This CDR3 spans 14 amino acids. For the CDR3, the DNA is TGTGCCAGCAGCTTGGTCCAGGCCTCCTACGAGCAGTACTTC. Translation: CASSLVQASYEQYF.

With regard to this clone: A far larger clone is a single base away, which makes a read error likely. The V call is TRBV6-1, the J call TRBJ1-1, with no clear D. V dropped 6 bases and J dropped 5 bases, with 4 bases sitting between them. The germline V gene has CDR1 MNHNS and CDR2 SASEGT. This CDR3 is built from 10 residues. The CDR3 here is CASRGTEAFF. As DNA, the CDR3 is TGTGCCAGCAGGGGGACTGAAGCTTTCTTT.

The genes are TRBV7-9 and TRBJ2-2; TRBD1 might be the D (6 bases). Germline V gene sequence: CDR1 SEHNR, CDR2 FQNEAQ (reference sequence). With 6 bases removed from V and 1 base from J, the gap between germline ends came to 18 bases. The CDR3 extends over 17 amino acids. The CDR3 region has the DNA TGTGCCAGCAGTTCGGTTTTTGGACAGAAGAACACCGGGGAGCTGTTTTTT. This gives the protein CASSSVFGQKNTGELFF.

The V and J genes are TRBV13 and TRBJ2-1; tentative D call: TRBD2 (5 bases). The CDR3 runs to 12 residues. The V end lost 5 bases, the J end lost 8 bases, and 10 bases lay between the germline ends. Germline V gene sequence: CDR1 PRHDT, CDR2 FYEKMQ (reference sequence). The CDR3 coding sequence is TGTGCCAGCAGCCTCCCCGGGGATGAGCAGTTCTTC. It specifies CASSLPGDEQFF.